This TCR beta chain was sequenced for a study of T cell clones after liver transplantation (dated by TCRdb to 2018 to 2020). For the wider study: ITN030ST, the source of the samples, was a randomized trial that attempted immunosuppression withdrawal within 2 years of liver transplantation. After a pre-transplant mixed lymphocyte reaction, TCRbeta sequencing was used to pinpoint donor-reactive T cell clones, which were subsequently tracked in post-transplant blood. Third party-reactive TCRbeta sequences were also identified from pre-transplant MLRs to serve as an antigen-independent comparator for donor-reactive sequences. Of the eight recipients, a few were HCV-positive, while the remaining recipients had been transplanted for non-autoimmune, non-viral indications. No induction therapy was given to the subjects, and standard immunosuppression was administered until randomization at 12-24 months post-transplant. Tolerance meant complete immunosuppression withdrawal for at least one year without liver enzymes rising beyond twice the upper limit of normal. Blood samples were collected pre-transplant, then pre-randomization ahead of withdrawal, and finally post-randomization once withdrawal had either been completed or failed. The study cohort included 8 liver transplant recipients, of whom 3 were classified as tolerant and 5 as non-tolerant.

On the study overall, not on this receptor specifically: Low numbers of available donor cells limited the measurable donor-reactive repertoire in a couple of subjects. Donor-reactive sequences declined more than third party-reactive ones, suggesting partial antigen-specific deletion unrelated to withdrawal success. Without allograft tissue specimens, donor-reactive T cells may have migrated into the graft rather than being deleted. A significant post-transplant decrease in circulating donor-reactive CD4 TCRbeta sequences was observed in most of the 8 subjects, irrespective of tolerance or HCV status. When repertoire turnover was accounted for, significantly reduced detection of donor-reactive sequences was found in 7 of 8 subjects for CD4 and in 8 of 8 subjects for CD8. The conclusions were preliminary, being limited by small, heterogeneous patient numbers and by non-standardized post-transplant time points.

Thawed unstimulated PBMCs were stained for CD3, CD4 and CD8 and FACS-sorted into CD3+CD4+ and CD3+CD8+ populations. Each of the 8 studied subjects was randomized to immunosuppression withdrawal. The Qiagen DNeasy Blood and Tissue Kit was used to isolate genomic DNA. Turning to this clone: This clone's antigen is unknown. No quality values exist for individual bases; no much larger clone is one base distant.

The CDR3 sequence holds 15 residues, the cysteine and phenylalanine included. Only CDR3 DNA is held: 45 bases, read in frame from base 1. V trim: 3 bases; J trim: 2 bases; unmatched bases: 7. In the germline V gene, CDR1 corresponds to ENHRY and CDR2 to SYGVKD. Using immunoSEQ, frozen genomic DNA was subjected to high-throughput TCRbeta CDR3 sequencing, a process that included PCR amplification, mapping, bias correction and internal controls. Regarding the original processing steps: Only productive rearrangements were retained, with each unique TCRbeta sequence defined by its CDR3 nucleotide sequence together with its V and J gene. For a sequence to be called donor-reactive, it needed a frequency of at least 0.01% and at least 5-fold expansion in CFSE-low cells compared with unstimulated pre-transplant cells. Minimum frequency thresholds were set for each subject on the basis of the unstimulated sample with the lowest template count, so that a detection power of at least 90% was ensured. Repertoire turnover was measured by Jensen-Shannon divergence between the top 1000 TCRbeta sequences post- and pre-transplant. Two-sided Fisher's exact tests were used to test for changes in how often donor-reactive sequences were detected. What TCRdb holds here is the immuneACCESS table cut down to in-frame rearrangements. Part of the clones is not present; checked against another copy, under half of the missing clones reflect an unresolved V gene, and the others are unexplained. V and J calls and clone size are copied from that table; D and trimming were computed from the DNA. The table for this sample lists approximately 75,000 clones; 80% of them were counted only once. Of the sample, roughly 0.87% is held by the ten largest clones.

This TCR was sampled from a human patient who received a liver transplant. Following a transplant, some T lymphocytes may have been derived from the graft donor. Rearrangement joined TRBV10-3 to TRBJ2-7; a stretch of 7 junction bases matches TRBD1. The source was CD4+ T cells from blood, collected 12 months after liver transplant. The DNA sequence is as follows: TGTGCCATCAGTGACCCGGGACAGCTAACCTACGAGCAGTACTTC. Translation gives CAISDPGQLTYEQYF.